The TCR beta chain under discussion was sequenced for a study of identical twins. General observations from the study: Alpha sequences that were out-of-frame and twin-shared showed an excess of low generation probability.

The authors used template switching to add a universal primer site and gave cDNA unique molecular identifiers. TCRdb reprocessed the 5' RACE reads via MiXCR and lists one record per CDR3 protein. The sample records about 450,000 distinct CDR3 sequences, less than 20% being singletons. The germline V gene encodes CDR1 MNHNY and CDR2 SVGAGI (reference sequence). Between the trimmed V and J ends, which lost 8 bases and 7 bases, there was a span of 12 bases. The CDR3 contains 12 residues. This clonotype was counted a few times. Its antigen is undetermined. The TCR comes from a man aged 50 to 60 in good health. V usage is TRBV6-6 and J usage is TRBJ2-1; the D gene could be TRBD1 or TRBD2 (6 bases each). The sequenced material came from naive T cells sorted from blood. The chain's CDR3 is CASGGRANEQFF. In DNA, the CDR3 is TGTGCCAGCGGGGGGCGGGCTAATGAGCAGTTCTTC.